This TCR beta chain was captured by sequencing in a study of identical twins (dated by TCRdb to 2015 to 2016). General notes on the study: TCR alpha and beta repertoires from monozygotic twins, unrelated adults of various ages and cord blood were deep-sequenced to test whether fetal clonotypes persist. To rule out contamination, the twin experiments were replicated at different times with different library preparation protocols.

Every donor in the study was a healthy Caucasian. Three pairs of female monozygotic twins, all aged 18 to 29 years, were included in the twin cohort. Using Miltenyi CD45RO+ enrichment and human naive T-cell isolation kits, memory (CD45RO+) and naive T cells were isolated from PBMC. What the research found in general, with its limitations: Out-of-frame TCR alpha sequences shared between twins showed an excess of low generation-probability sequences compared with coincidental sharing between unrelated individuals. The excess sharing between twins in beta out-of-frame sequences was weaker because fewer shared sequences reduced the signal-to-noise ratio. Recombination models systematically underestimated out-of-frame TCR alpha sharing in monozygotic twins but agreed with sharing between unrelated individuals. Because the same donors could not be followed over many years, the conclusions depended on cross-sectional statistical analysis. Invariant T cells such as MAIT and iNKT could partly confound zero-insertion analyses, although diverse VJ usage argued against such confounding for most clonotypes. Fewer insertions were carried by abundant cord blood beta clonotypes, a similar but weaker trend appeared in young adult naive repertoires, and no such trend appeared in memory repertoires.

This clonotype was seen only a few times. Its antigen remains unidentified. Per-base qualities were not stored, and no clone one base away is much larger. The CDR3 contains 13 residues, cysteine and phenylalanine counted. Only the CDR3 region is kept as DNA, spanning 39 bases read in frame from base 1. A distance of 6 bases separates the germline ends of V and J, which lose 0 bases and 1 base respectively. For CDR1 and CDR2, the germline V gene (reference sequence) lists DFQATT and SNEGSKA. The library was prepared using 5' RACE. The instrument given in TCRdb is Illumina HiSeq 2000. A universal primer binding site was introduced by template switching, and a unique molecular identifier was present in the final cDNA, enabling accurate counting of TCR cDNA molecules. Specific primers in the conserved constant-segment region were used to synthesize first-strand cDNA for TCR alpha and beta chains. To control for contamination, each cDNA library was double barcoded with a SMART-Mk sample barcode plus Illumina barcodes. TruSeq adapter sequences and Illumina sample barcodes were added in two successive PCR steps. Sequencing of the TCR alpha and beta cDNA libraries was done on the Illumina HiSeq platform using custom primers. The source study handled its data this way. MiGEC processed the raw reads to extract unique molecular identifiers, while MiXCR was used to determine the CDR3 positions. For each individual, recombination models were inferred using an EM algorithm with the repgenHMM and IGoR tools. Shared clonotypes were analyzed with the tcR package in R, and sharing was normalized by the product of cloneset sizes. To study raw recombination without the effects of thymic and clonal selection, out-of-frame nonproductive sequences were analyzed. TCRdb handled the public reads itself, with Q25 trimming in fastp and clone calling in MiXCR, and kept productive beta chains. Rows are combined by CDR3 protein, so each entry shows the most common genes and DNA. Clone size and V and J calls follow TCRdb, not the original study. For this sample the table gives around 250,000 distinct CDR3 sequences, of which approximately 12% were detected only once. The ten biggest clones cover around 4% of the sample.

Another study also made use of these data, one on yellow fever vaccine responses in identical twins. As noted in the second study: The T cell response to vaccination in identical twins was reported by the authors to appear partly convergent and partly personalized. Focusing on identical twins, the study followed the T cell clones that responded to the vaccine, and did so with precision.

This sequence was found in a young woman in good health. Material: memory (CD45RO+) T cells sorted from blood. The meaning of the sample's cell subset or site label: CD45RO+ enriched T cells. The chain is encoded by TRBV20-1 joined to TRBJ2-5; there is no confident call for the D gene. CDR3 loop: CSARDGPQETQYF. DNA sequence: TGCAGTGCTAGAGATGGCCCCCAAGAGACCCAGTACTTC.